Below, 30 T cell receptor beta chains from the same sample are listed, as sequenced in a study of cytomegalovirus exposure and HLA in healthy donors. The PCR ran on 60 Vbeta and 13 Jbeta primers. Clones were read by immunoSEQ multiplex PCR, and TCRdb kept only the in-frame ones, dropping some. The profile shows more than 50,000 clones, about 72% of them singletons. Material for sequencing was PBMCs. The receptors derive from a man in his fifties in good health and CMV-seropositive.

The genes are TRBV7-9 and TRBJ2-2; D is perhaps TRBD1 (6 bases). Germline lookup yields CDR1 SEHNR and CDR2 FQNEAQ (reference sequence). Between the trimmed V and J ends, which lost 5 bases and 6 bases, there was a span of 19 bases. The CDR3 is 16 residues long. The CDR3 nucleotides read TGTGCCAGCAGCCGAGAAGGGCAGGGGATCGCCGGGGAGCTGTTTTTT. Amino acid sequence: CASSREGQGIAGELFF.

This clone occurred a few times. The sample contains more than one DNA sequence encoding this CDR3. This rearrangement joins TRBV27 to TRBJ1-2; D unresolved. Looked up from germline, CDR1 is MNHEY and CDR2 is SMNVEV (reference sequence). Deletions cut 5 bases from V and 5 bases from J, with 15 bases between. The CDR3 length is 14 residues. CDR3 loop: CASSLSGLSYGYTF. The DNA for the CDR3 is TGTGCCAGCAGTCTTTCGGGTTTATCTTATGGCTACACCTTC.

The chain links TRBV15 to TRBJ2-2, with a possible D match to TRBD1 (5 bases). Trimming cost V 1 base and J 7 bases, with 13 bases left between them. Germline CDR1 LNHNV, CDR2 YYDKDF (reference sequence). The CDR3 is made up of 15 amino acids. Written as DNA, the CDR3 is TGTGCCACCAGCAGAGTCGACAGTAGGGGCGGGGAGCTGTTTTTT. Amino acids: CATSRVDSRGGELFF.

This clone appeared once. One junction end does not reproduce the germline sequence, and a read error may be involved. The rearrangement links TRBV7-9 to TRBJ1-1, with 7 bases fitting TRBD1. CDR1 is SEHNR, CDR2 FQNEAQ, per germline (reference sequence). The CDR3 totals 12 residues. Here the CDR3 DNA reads TGTTCCAGCAGCTCGGACAGGACTGAAGCTTTCTTT. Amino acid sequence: CSSSSDRTEAFF.

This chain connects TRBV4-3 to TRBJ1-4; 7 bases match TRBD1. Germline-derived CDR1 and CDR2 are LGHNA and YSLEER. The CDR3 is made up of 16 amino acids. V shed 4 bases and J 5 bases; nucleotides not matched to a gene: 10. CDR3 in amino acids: CASSLETGNPNEKLFF. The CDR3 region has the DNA TGCGCCAGCAGCCTCGAGACAGGGAACCCCAATGAAAAACTGTTTTTT.

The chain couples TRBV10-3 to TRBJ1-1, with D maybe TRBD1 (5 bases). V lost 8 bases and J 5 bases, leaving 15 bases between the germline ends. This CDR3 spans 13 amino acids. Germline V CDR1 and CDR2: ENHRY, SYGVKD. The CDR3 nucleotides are TGTGCCATCCGGGGGGGTGGGGAGACTGAAGCTTTCTTT. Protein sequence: CAIRGGGETEAFF.

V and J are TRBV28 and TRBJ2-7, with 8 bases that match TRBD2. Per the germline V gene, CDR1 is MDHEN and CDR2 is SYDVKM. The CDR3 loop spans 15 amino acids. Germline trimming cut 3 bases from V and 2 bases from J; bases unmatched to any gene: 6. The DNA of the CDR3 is TGTGCCAGCAGTTTCTTGGGGACTAGAACCTACGAGCAGTACTTC. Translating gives CASSFLGTRTYEQYF.

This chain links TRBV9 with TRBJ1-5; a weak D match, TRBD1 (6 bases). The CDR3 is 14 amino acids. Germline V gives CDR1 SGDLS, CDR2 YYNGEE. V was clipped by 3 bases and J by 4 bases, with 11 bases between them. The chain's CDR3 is CASSAGGGNQPQHF. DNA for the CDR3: TGTGCCAGCAGCGCGGGAGGGGGTAATCAGCCCCAGCATTTT.

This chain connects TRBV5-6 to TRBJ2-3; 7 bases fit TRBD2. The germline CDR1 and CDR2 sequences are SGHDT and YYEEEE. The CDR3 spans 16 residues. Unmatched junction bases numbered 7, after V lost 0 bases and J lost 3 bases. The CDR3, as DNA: TGTGCCAGCAGCTTGGGGGCGGGGGACTCGACAGATACGCAGTATTTT. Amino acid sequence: CASSLGAGDSTDTQYF.

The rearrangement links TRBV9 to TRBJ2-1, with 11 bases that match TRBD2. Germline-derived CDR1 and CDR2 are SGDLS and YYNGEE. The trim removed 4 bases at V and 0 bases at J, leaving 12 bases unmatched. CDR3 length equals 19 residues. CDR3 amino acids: CASSPSGTSGLSSYNEQFF. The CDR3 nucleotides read TGTGCCAGCAGCCCATCCGGGACTAGCGGCCTTAGCTCCTACAATGAGCAGTTCTTC.

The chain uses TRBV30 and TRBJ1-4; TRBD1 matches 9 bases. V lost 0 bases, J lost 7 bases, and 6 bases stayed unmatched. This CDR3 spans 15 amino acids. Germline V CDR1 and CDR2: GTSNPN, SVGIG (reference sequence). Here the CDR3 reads CAWSVPGQGIEKLFF. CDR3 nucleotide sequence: TGTGCCTGGAGTGTACCGGGACAGGGAATTGAAAAACTGTTTTTT. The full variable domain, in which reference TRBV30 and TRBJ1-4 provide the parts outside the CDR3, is SQTIHQWPATLVQPVGSPLSLECTVEGTSNPNLYWYRQAAGRGLQLLFYSVGIGQISSEVPQNLSASRPQDRQFILSSKKLLLSDSGFYLCAWSVPGQGIEKLFFGSGTQLSVL.

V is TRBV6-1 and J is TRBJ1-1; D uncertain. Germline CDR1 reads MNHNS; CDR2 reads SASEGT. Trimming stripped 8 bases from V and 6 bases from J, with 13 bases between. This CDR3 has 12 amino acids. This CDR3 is CASLARPSEAFF. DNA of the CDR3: TGTGCCAGCCTAGCCAGGCCCTCTGAAGCTTTCTTT.

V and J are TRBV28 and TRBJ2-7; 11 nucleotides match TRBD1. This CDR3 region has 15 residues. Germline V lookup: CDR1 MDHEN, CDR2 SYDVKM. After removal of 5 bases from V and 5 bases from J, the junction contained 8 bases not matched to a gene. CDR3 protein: CASSLPGQGDHEQYF. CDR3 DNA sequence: TGTGCCAGCAGTCTCCCGGGACAGGGGGACCACGAGCAGTACTTC.

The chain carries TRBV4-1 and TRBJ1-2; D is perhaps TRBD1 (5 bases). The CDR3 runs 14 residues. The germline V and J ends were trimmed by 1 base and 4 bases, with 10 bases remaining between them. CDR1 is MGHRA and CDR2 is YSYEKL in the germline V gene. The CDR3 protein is CASSQGQRIYGYTF. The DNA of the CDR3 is TGCGCCAGCAGCCAAGGACAGCGAATCTATGGCTACACCTTC.

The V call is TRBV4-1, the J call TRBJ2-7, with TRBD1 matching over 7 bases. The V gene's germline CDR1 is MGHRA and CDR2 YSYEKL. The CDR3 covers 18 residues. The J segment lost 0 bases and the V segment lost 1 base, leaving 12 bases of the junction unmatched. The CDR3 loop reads CASSQARDRADDSYEQYF. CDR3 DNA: TGCGCCAGCAGCCAAGCCCGTGACAGGGCCGACGACTCCTACGAGCAGTACTTC.

CDR3 sequence reads: CASSPPSGRAGTGELFF. The CDR3 DNA sequence: TGTGCCAGCAGCCCTCCTAGCGGGAGGGCCGGGACCGGGGAGCTGTTTTTT. The gene calls are TRBV7-9 and TRBJ2-2; the match to TRBD2 covers 12 bases. The CDR3 sequence is 17 residues long. Germline V gene lookup returns CDR1 SEHNR and CDR2 FQNEAQ (reference sequence). With V trimmed by 5 bases and J by 5 bases, 9 bases remained unmatched.

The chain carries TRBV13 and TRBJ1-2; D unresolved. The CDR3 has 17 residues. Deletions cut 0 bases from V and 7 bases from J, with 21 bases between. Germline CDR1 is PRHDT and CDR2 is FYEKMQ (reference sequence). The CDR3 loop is CASSLGRAPFGSTGYTF. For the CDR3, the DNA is TGTGCCAGCAGCTTAGGCCGCGCCCCGTTTGGTTCTACTGGCTACACCTTC.

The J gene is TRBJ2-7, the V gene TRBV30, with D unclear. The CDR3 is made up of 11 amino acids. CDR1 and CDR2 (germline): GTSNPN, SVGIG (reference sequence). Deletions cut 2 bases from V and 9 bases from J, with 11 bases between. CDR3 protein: CAWSQEYPQYF. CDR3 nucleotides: TGTGCCTGGAGTCAAGAGTACCCGCAGTACTTC. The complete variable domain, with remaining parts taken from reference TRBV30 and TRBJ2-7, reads SQTIHQWPATLVQPVGSPLSLECTVEGTSNPNLYWYRQAAGRGLQLLFYSVGIGQISSEVPQNLSASRPQDRQFILSSKKLLLSDSGFYLCAWSQEYPQYFGPGTRLTVT.

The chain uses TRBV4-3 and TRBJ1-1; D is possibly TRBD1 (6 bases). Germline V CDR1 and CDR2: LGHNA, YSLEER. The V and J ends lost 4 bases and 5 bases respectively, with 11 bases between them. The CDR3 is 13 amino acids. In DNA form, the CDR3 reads TGCGCCAGCAGCCGAGATAGGGGGACTGAAGCTTTCTTT. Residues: CASSRDRGTEAFF.

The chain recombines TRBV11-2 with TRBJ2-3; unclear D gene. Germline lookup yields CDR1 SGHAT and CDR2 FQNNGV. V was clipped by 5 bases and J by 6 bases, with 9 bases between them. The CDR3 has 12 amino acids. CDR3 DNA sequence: TGTGCCAGCAGCCCAGGAAGGGATACGCAGTATTTT. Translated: CASSPGRDTQYF. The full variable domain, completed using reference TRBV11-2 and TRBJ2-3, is EAGVAQSPRYKIIEKRQSVAFWCNPISGHATLYWYQQILGQGPKLLIQFQNNGVVDDSQLPKDRFSAERLKGVDSTLKIQPAKLEDSAVYLCASSPGRDTQYFGPGTRLTVL.

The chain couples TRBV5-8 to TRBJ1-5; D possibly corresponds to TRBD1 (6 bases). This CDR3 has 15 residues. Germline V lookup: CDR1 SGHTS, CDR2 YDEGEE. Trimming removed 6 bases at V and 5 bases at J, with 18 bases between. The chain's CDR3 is CASTELGGLDQPQHF. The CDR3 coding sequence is TGTGCCAGCACCGAACTAGGGGGATTAGATCAGCCCCAGCATTTT.

DNA of the CDR3: TGCGCCAGCAGCCAAGATCTAAGGACAGGGGGCTTTGGCACTGAAGCTTTCTTT. Translation gives CASSQDLRTGGFGTEAFF. The rearrangement joins TRBV4-3 to TRBJ1-1; 11 bases are a match to TRBD1. V shed 0 bases, J shed 4 bases, and the junction held 10 bases outside the gene matches. From germline, CDR1 is LGHNA and CDR2 YSLEER. The CDR3 is made up of 18 amino acids.

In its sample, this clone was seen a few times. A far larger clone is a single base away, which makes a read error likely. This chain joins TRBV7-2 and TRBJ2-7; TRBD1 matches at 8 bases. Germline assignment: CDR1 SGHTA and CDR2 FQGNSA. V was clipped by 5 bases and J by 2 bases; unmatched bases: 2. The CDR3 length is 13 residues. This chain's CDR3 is CASSTTGAYEQYF. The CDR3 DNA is TGTGCCAGCAGCACGACAGGGGCCTACGAGCAGTACTTC.

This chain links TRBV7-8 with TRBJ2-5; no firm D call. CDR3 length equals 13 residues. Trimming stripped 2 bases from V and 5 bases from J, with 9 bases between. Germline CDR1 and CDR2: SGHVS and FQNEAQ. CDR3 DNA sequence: TGTGCCAGCAGCTTATATGCAGGCGAGACCCAGTACTTC. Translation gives CASSLYAGETQYF.

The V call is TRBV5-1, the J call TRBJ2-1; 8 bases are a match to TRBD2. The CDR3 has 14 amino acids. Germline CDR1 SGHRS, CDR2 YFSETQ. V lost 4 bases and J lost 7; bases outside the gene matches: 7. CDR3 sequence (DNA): TGCGCCAGCAGCCGGGGGGGCCAAGGGAATGAGCAGTTCTTC. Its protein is CASSRGGQGNEQFF.

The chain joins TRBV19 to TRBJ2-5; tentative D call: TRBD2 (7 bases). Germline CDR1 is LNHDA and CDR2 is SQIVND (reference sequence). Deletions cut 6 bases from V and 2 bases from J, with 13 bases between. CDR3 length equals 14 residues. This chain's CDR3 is CASRGGVRQETQYF. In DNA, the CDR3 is TGTGCCAGTAGAGGGGGGGTCCGACAAGAGACCCAGTACTTC.

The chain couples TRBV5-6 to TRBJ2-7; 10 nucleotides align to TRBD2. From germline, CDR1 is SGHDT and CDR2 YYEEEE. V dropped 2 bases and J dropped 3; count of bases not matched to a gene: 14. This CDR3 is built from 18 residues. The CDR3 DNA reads TGTGCCAGCAGCTTCCCATCCCTCTCTAGCGGGGGTTTCTACGAGCAGTACTTC. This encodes CASSFPSLSSGGFYEQYF.

The CDR3 here is CASSPLTPGQGPFEQYF. As DNA, the CDR3 is TGTGCCAGCAGCCCACTGACCCCGGGACAGGGACCTTTCGAGCAGTACTTC. The chain joins TRBV28 to TRBJ2-7; 9 positions agree with TRBD1. The length of the CDR3 is 17 residues. V lost 6 bases and J lost 6; bases outside the gene matches: 18. Germline assignment: CDR1 MDHEN and CDR2 SYDVKM.

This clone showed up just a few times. CDR3 region: CASNPDLGNTIYF. The CDR3 DNA reads TGTGCCAGCAACCCGGACTTGGGAAACACCATATATTTT. The chain links TRBV2 to TRBJ1-3; D unclear. CDR1 and CDR2 from the germline V gene are SNHLY and FYNNEI. This CDR3 contains 13 residues. Trimming left V 7 bases short and J 4 bases short, with 11 bases between. Supplemented by reference TRBV2 and TRBJ1-3, the full variable domain reads EPEVTQTPSHQVTQMGQEVILRCVPISNHLYFYWYRQILGQKVEFLVSFYNNEISEKSEIFDDQFSVERPDGSNFTLKIRSTKLEDSAMYFCASNPDLGNTIYFGEGSWLTVV.

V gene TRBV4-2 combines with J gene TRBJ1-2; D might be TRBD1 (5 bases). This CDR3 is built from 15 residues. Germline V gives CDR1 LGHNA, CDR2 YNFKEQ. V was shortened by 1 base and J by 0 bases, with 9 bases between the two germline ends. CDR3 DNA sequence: TGTGCCAGCAGCCAAGGCGGGGCCGCTAACTATGGCTACACCTTC. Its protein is CASSQGGAANYGYTF.